This T cell receptor (beta chain) derives from a study of CXCR3-negative and CXCR3-positive naive CD8 T cells. The study made its TRB cDNA libraries by 5' RACE, adding UMI labels. TCRdb reanalyzed the 5' RACE reads and collapses them to one entry per CDR3 protein, without DNA. The sample table sets out over 100,000 distinct CDR3 sequences. Germline values: CDR1 SGDLS, CDR2 YYNGEE. CDR3 length: 17 residues. V usage is TRBV9 and J usage is TRBJ2-1; the TRBD1 assignment by TCRdb is unverifiable without DNA. Input material: naive CXCR3- CD8+ T cells from blood. The sample's subset: CD45RO-CCR7+CD27+CD95- naive CD8+ T cells lacking CXCR3 (TNR3-). The source is a human donor in good health. Some clones in this sample may be carry-over from other donors' samples. The CDR3: CASSVTGTESSYNEQFF.